Below are 32 T cell receptor beta chains sequenced from a single sample in a study of blood T cell repertoires in COVID-19. TCRdb's table, derived via immunoSEQ multiplex PCR, lists solely in-frame clones and lacks some. The repertoire holds around 80,000 clones, with about 80% as singletons. The sample comprised peripheral blood. The receptors come from a human donor in a cohort sampled during active COVID-19.

The chain couples TRBV7-2 to TRBJ1-6; maybe TRBD1 (6 bases). Germline lookup yields CDR1 SGHTA and CDR2 FQGNSA. The CDR3 extends over 13 amino acids. V was pared by 5 bases and J by 9 bases, with 11 bases between. The CDR3 spells CASSNKGVSPLHF. Written as DNA, the CDR3 is TGTGCCAGCAGCAATAAGGGGGTTTCACCCCTCCACTTT.

The J gene is TRBJ2-3, the V gene TRBV11-2, with 9 positions matching TRBD1. The J segment lost 0 bases and the V segment lost 5 bases, leaving 3 bases of the junction unmatched. The CDR3 sequence is 15 residues long. Germline lookup yields CDR1 SGHAT and CDR2 FQNNGV. CDR3 in amino acids: CASSPGQGSTDTQYF. CDR3 in DNA: TGTGCCAGCAGCCCCGGACAGGGGAGCACAGATACGCAGTATTTT. Based on the CDR3 plus reference TRBV11-2 and TRBJ2-3, the full variable domain is EAGVAQSPRYKIIEKRQSVAFWCNPISGHATLYWYQQILGQGPKLLIQFQNNGVVDDSQLPKDRFSAERLKGVDSTLKIQPAKLEDSAVYLCASSPGQGSTDTQYFGPGTRLTVL.

This clone was recorded only once. The chain has TRBV7-2 and TRBJ1-4; D perhaps matches TRBD1 (5 bases). V lost 5 bases, J lost 4 bases, and 14 bases lay in between. The germline CDR1 and CDR2 sequences are SGHTA and FQGNSA. The CDR3 totals 15 residues. This CDR3 reads CASSPTRQYNEKLFF. In DNA form, the CDR3 reads TGTGCCAGCAGCCCCACCCGACAGTATAATGAAAAACTGTTTTTT.

The chain recombines TRBV7-2 with TRBJ2-7; 11 bases fit TRBD2. Germline assignment: CDR1 SGHTA and CDR2 FQGNSA. The V segment lost 5 bases and the J segment 4 bases; nucleotides outside the gene matches: 4. The CDR3 consists of 14 residues. The CDR3 DNA is TGTGCCAGCAGCCGGACTAGCGGGCTATACGAGCAGTACTTC. This codes for CASSRTSGLYEQYF.

This chain uses TRBV6-6 with TRBJ2-7, with 7 bases lining up with TRBD1. There are 16 residues in the CDR3. V shed 5 bases and J 5 bases; nucleotides not matched to a gene: 15. Germline V lookup: CDR1 MNHNY, CDR2 SVGAGI (reference sequence). This CDR3 is CASSRSPGHQGDEQYF. DNA of the CDR3: TGTGCCAGCAGTCGATCACCGGGACACCAGGGGGACGAGCAGTACTTC.

CDR3: CASSSLEAFF. The DNA of the CDR3 is TGTGCCAGCAGTTCCTTAGAAGCTTTCTTT. This chain connects TRBV28 to TRBJ1-1; D is unclear. Germline CDR1 MDHEN, CDR2 SYDVKM. V shed 4 bases and J shed 8 bases, with 5 bases lying between them. The CDR3 has 10 residues.

On this clone itself: An end of the junction differs from the germline gene, which may be a read error. This chain connects TRBV5-1 to TRBJ1-1, with no clear D. The CDR3 is 14 residues long. Germline V gene data show CDR1 as SGHRS and CDR2 as YFSETQ. The CDR3 DNA sequence: TGCGCCAGCAGCCCTCACCTTATCGACACTGAAGCTTTCTTC. Translation gives CASSPHLIDTEAFF.

The V call is TRBV9, the J call TRBJ2-7, with D possibly being TRBD1 (5 bases). The CDR3 has 15 residues. Trimming cost V 1 base and J 3 bases, with 14 bases left between them. Germline CDR1 and CDR2: SGDLS and YYNGEE. The CDR3 DNA follows: TGTGCCAGCAGCGTATTGGGGCAAAGCGACTACGAGCAGTACTTC. Protein product: CASSVLGQSDYEQYF.

The chain combines TRBV2 with TRBJ2-3, with TRBD2 identical over 7 bases. The CDR3 is 16 amino acids. The ends lost 2 bases at V and 7 bases at J; junction bases unmatched: 12. CDR1 and CDR2 (germline): SNHLY, FYNNEI. CDR3 protein: CASSENWLAAGNTQYF. For the CDR3, the DNA is TGTGCCAGCAGTGAAAATTGGCTAGCGGCCGGGAATACGCAGTATTTT.

The chain is built from TRBV28 and TRBJ2-5, with TRBD1 identical over 8 bases. CDR1 MDHEN and CDR2 SYDVKM come from the germline V gene. The V gene end was trimmed by 5 bases and the J gene end by 1 base; junction bases not matched to a gene: 9. This CDR3 has 16 residues. The CDR3 reads CASSDRGLGGQETQYF. The CDR3 DNA sequence: TGTGCCAGCAGTGACAGGGGTTTGGGAGGCCAAGAGACCCAGTACTTC.

The J gene is TRBJ2-3, the V gene TRBV4-2; 7 nucleotides line up with TRBD2. Germline-derived CDR1 and CDR2 are LGHNA and YNFKEQ. The CDR3 spans 16 residues. After removal of 0 bases from V and 1 base from J, the junction contained 4 bases not matched to a gene. In DNA, the CDR3 is TGTGCCAGCAGCCAAGATCTTACTAGCGGCACAGATACGCAGTATTTT. It is translated as CASSQDLTSGTDTQYF.

This chain connects TRBV27 to TRBJ1-1, with 9 bases that match TRBD1. J was trimmed by 1 base and V by 1 base; bases with no gene match: 7. Germline V lookup: CDR1 MNHEY, CDR2 SMNVEV (reference sequence). The CDR3 loop spans 17 amino acids. The CDR3 protein is CASSLYGTGRQNTEAFF. The CDR3 DNA sequence: TGTGCCAGCAGTTTATATGGGACAGGGCGACAGAACACTGAAGCTTTCTTT.

The chain carries TRBV28 and TRBJ2-7; tentatively, D is TRBD1 (5 bases). The germline V gene encodes CDR1 MDHEN and CDR2 SYDVKM. V was clipped by 2 bases and J by 4 bases, with 9 bases between them. The CDR3 runs to 13 residues. This CDR3 reads CASSLDSRYEQYF. Here the CDR3 DNA reads TGTGCCAGCAGTTTAGACAGTCGATACGAGCAGTACTTC.

CDR3 amino acids: CASSFDRGRSGANVLTF. In nucleotides, the CDR3 is TGTGCCAGCAGTTTCGACAGGGGTCGCTCTGGGGCCAACGTCCTGACTTTC. The chain combines TRBV27 with TRBJ2-6; TRBD1 matches 8 bases. The CDR3 length is 17 residues. Trimming removed 3 bases from V and 0 bases from J; junction bases left unmatched: 4. Germline CDR1 MNHEY, CDR2 SMNVEV (reference sequence).

V gene TRBV13 combines with J gene TRBJ2-1; 9 bases align to TRBD2. V trimming: 2 bases; J trimming: 13 bases; junction bases outside the gene matches: 6. The V gene's germline CDR1 is PRHDT and CDR2 FYEKMQ (reference sequence). The CDR3 loop spans 13 amino acids. This CDR3 reads CASSLFGGGAQFF. CDR3 DNA sequence: TGTGCCAGCAGCTTATTTGGCGGGGGGGCCCAGTTCTTC.

The chain recombines TRBV7-9 with TRBJ2-7; D is possibly TRBD2 (5 bases). CDR1 and CDR2 (germline): SEHNR, FQNEAQ (reference sequence). V dropped 5 bases and J dropped 2 bases, with 13 bases sitting between them. There are 14 residues in the CDR3. The chain's CDR3 is CASSPGREAYEQYF. The CDR3, as DNA: TGTGCCAGCAGCCCTGGACGGGAAGCCTACGAGCAGTACTTC. The whole variable domain, remainder taken from reference TRBV7-9 and TRBJ2-7, is DTGVSQNPRHKITKRGQNVTFRCDPISEHNRLYWYRQTLGQGPEFLTYFQNEAQLEKSRLLSDRFSAERPKGSFSTLEIQRTEQGDSAMYLCASSPGREAYEQYFGPGTRLTVT.

J is TRBJ2-1 and V is TRBV6-2 or TRBV6-3, with TRBD2 matching over 7 bases. After removal of 6 bases from V and 8 bases from J, the junction contained 10 bases not matched to a gene. From germline, CDR1 is MNHEY and CDR2 SVGEGT. The CDR3 length is 14 residues. The CDR3 here is CASSRGDLPDEQFF. The CDR3 DNA reads as TGTGCCAGCAGCCGGGGGGACCTACCCGATGAGCAGTTCTTC.

The gene calls are TRBV20-1 and TRBJ2-5; D is ambiguous. Germline CDR1 reads DFQATT; CDR2 reads SNEGSKA (reference sequence). The V and J ends lost 3 bases and 2 bases respectively, with 4 bases between them. The CDR3 length is 11 residues. For the CDR3, the DNA is TGCAGTGCTAGCCAGCAAGAGACCCAGTACTTC. It codes for CSASQQETQYF.

The sample holds one count of this clone. The chain links TRBV7-9 to TRBJ2-2; 7 nucleotides align to TRBD1. CDR1 and CDR2 from the germline V gene are SEHNR and FQNEAQ (reference sequence). J lost 5 bases, V lost 6 bases, and 6 bases had no gene match. CDR3 length: 14 residues. The CDR3 loop is CASRRQGKTGELFF. The DNA of the CDR3 is TGTGCCAGCAGAAGACAGGGAAAAACCGGGGAGCTGTTTTTT. The full variable domain, its missing parts supplied by reference TRBV7-9 and TRBJ2-2, is DTGVSQNPRHKITKRGQNVTFRCDPISEHNRLYWYRQTLGQGPEFLTYFQNEAQLEKSRLLSDRFSAERPKGSFSTLEIQRTEQGDSAMYLCASRRQGKTGELFFGEGSRLTVL.

As DNA, the CDR3 is TGTGCCAGCAGCCAGGGCGAGGGGGGGCCTTTGAACGAGCAGTACTTC. The encoded protein is CASSQGEGGPLNEQYF. The V gene is TRBV4-2, the J gene TRBJ2-7, with a weak D call TRBD2 (7 bases). Germline V gene data show CDR1 as LGHNA and CDR2 as YNFKEQ. The CDR3 is 16 residues long. The V end was cut by 3 bases, the J end by 5 bases, with 20 bases between.

The chain joins TRBV12-3 or TRBV12-4 to TRBJ2-2; the D is unclear. Trimming took off 2 bases at V and 3 bases at J, with 4 bases between the two ends. The CDR3 runs to 13 residues. The CDR3: CASSLSYTGELFF. The CDR3 region has the DNA TGTGCCAGCAGTTTATCATACACCGGGGAGCTGTTTTTT.

The rearrangement uses TRBV2 and TRBJ1-1, with 10 nucleotides matching TRBD1. CDR1 SNHLY and CDR2 FYNNEI come from the germline V gene. The junction had 10 bases not matched to a gene; V was cut back by 5 bases and J by 10 bases. This CDR3 is 14 amino acids long. The CDR3 coding sequence is TGTGCCAGCAGTCGACAGGGGGCTTGGAACGGAGCTTTCTTT. Protein: CASSRQGAWNGAFF. The full variable domain, completed using reference TRBV2 and TRBJ1-1, is EPEVTQTPSHQVTQMGQEVILRCVPISNHLYFYWYRQILGQKVEFLVSFYNNEISEKSEIFDDQFSVERPDGSNFTLKIRSTKLEDSAMYFCASSRQGAWNGAFFGQGTRLTVV.

The chain combines TRBV12-3 or TRBV12-4 with TRBJ1-1; D unclear. Deletions cut 6 bases from V and 1 base from J, with 6 bases between. The CDR3 is 12 amino acids. The CDR3 loop is CASSPGNTEAFF. CDR3 nucleotide sequence: TGTGCCAGCAGCCCGGGGAACACTGAAGCTTTCTTT.

The chain carries TRBV30 and TRBJ2-7, with D perhaps TRBD1 (5 bases). V was clipped by 0 bases and J by 7 bases, with 19 bases between them. This CDR3 region has 15 residues. CDR1 and CDR2 from the germline V gene are GTSNPN and SVGIG (reference sequence). The DNA of the CDR3 is TGTGCCTGGAGTGTACCCGCCCGTCAGGGTAAGGAGCAGTACTTC. Its protein is CAWSVPARQGKEQYF.

This sequence joins TRBV29-1 and TRBJ2-3; a possible D gene is TRBD1 (6 bases). V was shortened by 3 bases and J by 4 bases, with 17 bases between the two germline ends. CDR1 and CDR2 from the germline V gene are SQVTM and ANQGSEA. CDR3 length equals 15 residues. The CDR3 sequence: CSVDRAGDTPDTQYF. The CDR3 DNA reads TGCAGCGTTGATCGGGCAGGGGACACACCAGATACGCAGTATTTT.

CDR3 region: CASSQGRGASNEKLFF. In DNA form, the CDR3 reads TGCGCCAGCAGCCAAGGGCGGGGGGCGAGTAATGAAAAACTGTTTTTT. V is TRBV4-1 and J is TRBJ1-4, with a tentative D call TRBD1 (6 bases). The ends were cut back, 1 base at V and 4 bases at J, with 13 bases in the middle. Germline V gives CDR1 MGHRA, CDR2 YSYEKL. The CDR3 has 16 residues.

This chain uses TRBV30 with TRBJ1-4; D unclear. The germline V gene has CDR1 GTSNPN and CDR2 SVGIG (reference sequence). Trimming shortened V by 0 bases and J by 7 bases, and 15 bases separated the two germline ends. This CDR3 has 15 residues. CDR3 nucleotide sequence: TGTGCCTGGAGTGTACTCGGGAAGTTATCTGAAAAACTGTTTTTT. Translating it yields CAWSVLGKLSEKLFF.

This clone is a singleton in its sample. This rearrangement joins TRBV9 to TRBJ1-2; D gene ambiguous. The CDR3 is 14 residues long. CDR1 SGDLS and CDR2 YYNGEE come from the germline V gene. The V end lost 3 bases, the J end lost 3 bases, and 12 bases lay between the germline ends. The CDR3 DNA is TGTGCCAGCAGCGCGCTGGGAGTTGACTATGGCTACACCTTC. The encoded protein is CASSALGVDYGYTF.

The chain has TRBV5-1 and TRBJ2-1; 12 bases map to TRBD2. This CDR3 has 15 residues. Germline CDR1 is SGHRS and CDR2 is YFSETQ. The V and J ends lost 5 bases and 0 bases, in that order; junction bases with no gene match: 0. CDR3 bases: TGCGCCAGCAGACTAGCGGGGGGCTCCTACAATGAGCAGTTCTTC. Amino acid sequence: CASRLAGGSYNEQFF. The full variable domain, in which reference TRBV5-1 and TRBJ2-1 provide the parts outside the CDR3, is KAGVTQTPRYLIKTRGQQVTLSCSPISGHRSVSWYQQTPGQGLQFLFEYFSETQRNKGNFPGRFSGRQFSNSRSEMNVSTLELGDSALYLCASRLAGGSYNEQFFGPGTRLTVL.

This chain joins TRBV18 and TRBJ1-3; tentatively, D is TRBD1 (6 bases). The germline V and J ends were trimmed by 1 base and 0 bases, with 16 bases remaining between them. This CDR3 spans 18 amino acids. Germline CDR1 is KGHSH and CDR2 is LQKENI. CDR3: CASSPLSTGLPSGNTIYF. For the CDR3, the DNA is TGTGCCAGCTCACCACTATCGACAGGCTTACCCTCTGGAAACACCATATATTTT.

The chain carries TRBV2 and TRBJ1-2; D gene ambiguous. The CDR3 is 12 amino acids. The germline gives CDR1 SNHLY, CDR2 FYNNEI. V lost 4 bases to trimming and J lost 4 bases, with 7 bases between them. The CDR3 DNA reads as TGTGCCAGCAGTGCCTCCAGCTATGGCTACACCTTC. Its protein is CASSASSYGYTF.

This clone came up a few times. CDR3 DNA: TGTGCCAGCAGTTCACCACAGGGATATGGCTACACCTTC. The encoded protein is CASSSPQGYGYTF. The chain joins TRBV27 to TRBJ1-2, with D tentatively TRBD1 (6 bases). CDR3 size: 13 residues. Germline CDR1 MNHEY, CDR2 SMNVEV (reference sequence). V gave up 4 bases and J gave up 5 bases, with 11 bases separating them.